The 21 T cell receptor beta chains below all came from one sample that was sequenced in a study of OX40 agonist ivuxolimab in advanced cancers. Clones were sequenced by immunoSEQ multiplex PCR, and TCRdb holds only the in-frame ones, with some missing. The table records 90,000 to 100,000 clones, over 75% of them present only once. The sample in question was CD4+ or CD8+ T cells sorted from blood, obtained in a trial of the OX40 agonist ivuxolimab. The source is an adult with an advanced solid tumor such as melanoma, head and neck, liver or kidney cancer.

V usage is TRBV6-5 and J usage is TRBJ2-7; tentative D call: TRBD1 (5 bases). CDR1 and CDR2 from the germline V gene are MNHEY and SVGAGI. The CDR3 sequence is 15 residues long. Deletions cut 2 bases from V and 1 base from J, with 12 bases between. CDR3 protein: CASSYVQGSSYEQYF. CDR3 DNA sequence: TGTGCCAGCAGTTACGTTCAGGGCTCTTCCTACGAGCAGTACTTC.

The chain carries TRBV11-2 and TRBJ2-5; D tentatively reads TRBD1 or TRBD2 (7 bases each). This CDR3 is built from 16 residues. CDR1 SGHAT and CDR2 FQNNGV come from the germline V gene. V lost 5 bases and J 3 bases, leaving 19 bases between the germline ends. The CDR3 nucleotides read TGTGCCAGCAGCCGAAGAACCAGCGGGACAGAAGAGACCCAGTACTTC. This codes for CASSRRTSGTEETQYF. The variable domain in full, with the rest retrieved from reference TRBV11-2 and TRBJ2-5, is EAGVAQSPRYKIIEKRQSVAFWCNPISGHATLYWYQQILGQGPKLLIQFQNNGVVDDSQLPKDRFSAERLKGVDSTLKIQPAKLEDSAVYLCASSRRTSGTEETQYFGPGTRLLVL.

This chain links TRBV7-2 with TRBJ2-2, with 8 nucleotides matching TRBD2. Germline CDR1 is SGHTA and CDR2 is FQGNSA. The junction had 10 bases not matched to a gene; V was cut back by 5 bases and J by 8 bases. This CDR3 contains 15 residues. In DNA, the CDR3 is TGTGCCAGCAGCGTTGTAGCGGGGTTATCGGGGGAGCTGTTTTTT. Amino acid sequence: CASSVVAGLSGELFF.

The V gene is TRBV6-5, the J gene TRBJ2-1, with TRBD2 matching over 12 bases. The V gene end was trimmed by 2 bases and the J gene end by 9 bases; junction bases not matched to a gene: 2. The CDR3 length is 14 residues. Germline V lookup: CDR1 MNHEY, CDR2 SVGAGI. The CDR3 bases are TGTGCCAGCAGTTACGCTAGCGGGAGGGGTGAGCAGTTCTTC. This encodes CASSYASGRGEQFF.

The chain recombines TRBV5-1 with TRBJ2-5; maybe TRBD1 (6 bases). The CDR3 runs to 14 residues. Per germline, CDR1 SGHRS and CDR2 YFSETQ. V lost 4 bases and J lost 2, with 12 bases in between. The chain's CDR3 is CASSRGQLQETQYF. Here the CDR3 DNA reads TGCGCCAGCAGCCGAGGACAGCTTCAAGAGACCCAGTACTTC.

As regards this clone: Other DNA variants within this sample encode the same CDR3. This chain uses TRBV14 with TRBJ1-2, with 11 bases that match TRBD1. This CDR3 comprises 15 residues. Trimming removed 2 bases from V and 3 bases from J; junction bases left unmatched: 2. Germline V gene sequence: CDR1 SGHDN, CDR2 FVKESK. The CDR3 nucleotides are TGTGCCAGCAGCCAACCGGGACAGGGGGACTATGGCTACACCTTC. This encodes CASSQPGQGDYGYTF.

The rearrangement uses TRBV7-2 and TRBJ1-5; D perhaps matches TRBD1 (5 bases). The CDR3 totals 15 residues. Germline V gene lookup returns CDR1 SGHTA and CDR2 FQGNSA. Trimming left V 5 bases short and J 1 base short, with 12 bases between. The CDR3 spells CASSPQGHSNQPQHF. In DNA form, the CDR3 reads TGTGCCAGCAGCCCCCAGGGCCACAGCAATCAGCCCCAGCATTTT.

CDR3 in DNA: TGTGCCTGGACGGTGGCGGCCTCCTACAATGAGCAGTTCTTC. This translates into CAWTVAASYNEQFF. The chain recombines TRBV30 with TRBJ2-1; D gene unclear. Trimming removed 4 bases from V and 0 bases from J, with 10 bases in between. The CDR3 consists of 14 residues. Germline V gene sequence: CDR1 GTSNPN, CDR2 SVGIG (reference sequence).

The rearrangement joins TRBV29-1 to TRBJ1-2, with 7 bases matching TRBD1. The germline CDR1 and CDR2 sequences are SQVTM and ANQGSEA. The CDR3 is made up of 11 amino acids. V was clipped by 6 bases and J by 8 bases; unmatched bases: 6. CDR3 in DNA: TGCAGCGTAGGGACAGTTGGAGGCTACACCTTC. It is translated as CSVGTVGGYTF.

The chain links TRBV5-1 to TRBJ2-1; D is possibly TRBD2 (5 bases). The CDR3 contains 15 residues. V lost 5 bases, J lost 1 base, and 13 bases lay in between. Germline loops: CDR1 SGHRS, CDR2 YFSETQ. The DNA of the CDR3 is TGCGCCAGCAGTCCTCGGGCGGGTTCCTACAATGAGCAGTTCTTC. It is translated as CASSPRAGSYNEQFF. Supplemented by reference TRBV5-1 and TRBJ2-1, the full variable domain reads KAGVTQTPRYLIKTRGQQVTLSCSPISGHRSVSWYQQTPGQGLQFLFEYFSETQRNKGNFPGRFSGRQFSNSRSEMNVSTLELGDSALYLCASSPRAGSYNEQFFGPGTRLTVL.

The chain uses TRBV28 and TRBJ2-5, with D perhaps TRBD1 or TRBD2 (6 bases each). Deletions cut 6 bases from V and 5 bases from J, with 13 bases between. The CDR3 runs 13 residues. Germline lookup yields CDR1 MDHEN and CDR2 SYDVKM. The CDR3 coding sequence is TGTGCCAGCAGCAGGGGACTCCCCGAGACCCAGTACTTC. Translated, it gives CASSRGLPETQYF.

The V gene is TRBV6-1, the J gene TRBJ1-2, with D unresolved. Germline CDR1 and CDR2: MNHNS and SASEGT. The V and J ends lost 1 base and 4 bases respectively, with 13 bases between them. CDR3 length equals 15 residues. The chain's CDR3 is CASSEGHRQSYGYTF. CDR3 nucleotide sequence: TGTGCCAGCAGTGAAGGACATCGGCAGTCCTATGGCTACACCTTC.

V gene TRBV5-5 combines with J gene TRBJ2-3, with TRBD2 identical over 7 bases. The CDR3 runs to 16 residues. CDR1 and CDR2 from the germline V gene are SGHKS and YYEKEE (reference sequence). The ends lost 3 bases at V and 0 bases at J; junction bases unmatched: 7. CDR3 region: CASSWGLAASTDTQYF. CDR3 coding DNA: TGTGCCAGCAGCTGGGGTCTAGCGGCTAGCACAGATACGCAGTATTTT.

This clone was observed once. The chain couples TRBV5-1 to TRBJ2-2; 7 nucleotides line up with TRBD2. Germline CDR1 is SGHRS and CDR2 is YFSETQ. The CDR3 length is 16 residues. With V trimmed by 0 bases and J by 1 base, 3 bases remained unmatched. The CDR3 DNA reads TGCGCCAGCAGCTTGGCCCTAGCGGAGAACACCGGGGAGCTGTTTTTT. It is translated as CASSLALAENTGELFF. Supplemented by reference TRBV5-1 and TRBJ2-2, the full variable domain reads KAGVTQTPRYLIKTRGQQVTLSCSPISGHRSVSWYQQTPGQGLQFLFEYFSETQRNKGNFPGRFSGRQFSNSRSEMNVSTLELGDSALYLCASSLALAENTGELFFGEGSRLTVL.

The J gene is TRBJ2-1, the V gene TRBV7-9; no definite D call. Germline V lookup: CDR1 SEHNR, CDR2 FQNEAQ (reference sequence). Trimming pared 4 bases from V and 0 bases from J, leaving 10 bases between. This CDR3 contains 15 residues. The CDR3 DNA is TGTGCCAGCAGCTCCCTCGATAGCTCCTACAATGAGCAGTTCTTC. Amino acid sequence: CASSSLDSSYNEQFF.

About this clone itself: Germline and junction disagree at one end, which may indicate a read error. Here the CDR3 reads CASSLGGGSYEQCF. For the CDR3, the DNA is TGCGCCAGCAGCTTGGGCGGAGGGAGCTACGAGCAGTGCTTC. J is TRBJ2-7 and V is TRBV5-1; maybe TRBD2 (6 bases). Germline CDR1 SGHRS, CDR2 YFSETQ. The CDR3 has 14 residues.

This clone was observed a single time. The genes are TRBV7-2 and TRBJ2-1; 8 nucleotides line up with TRBD2. This CDR3 has 14 amino acids. Germline V gene lookup returns CDR1 SGHTA and CDR2 FQGNSA. Losses at the gene ends were 5 bases for V and 7 bases for J; bases not matched to a gene: 7. The CDR3 sequence: CASSSGTRDNEQFF. In DNA, the CDR3 is TGTGCCAGCAGCAGCGGGACTAGAGATAATGAGCAGTTCTTC.

The chain is built from TRBV28 and TRBJ1-2; no clear D. V lost 2 bases to trimming and J lost 0 bases, with 4 bases between them. CDR1 and CDR2 (germline): MDHEN, SYDVKM. The CDR3 is made up of 13 amino acids. CDR3 sequence reads: CASSLRANYGYTF. As DNA, the CDR3 is TGTGCCAGCAGTTTACGGGCTAACTATGGCTACACCTTC.

CDR3 sequence reads: CASSILAGGNHEQYF. The DNA of the CDR3 is TGTGCCAGTAGTATCCTAGCGGGAGGAAACCACGAGCAGTACTTC. The chain combines TRBV19 with TRBJ2-7; 11 positions match TRBD2. The CDR3 sequence is 15 residues long. V dropped 3 bases and J dropped 5; count of bases not matched to a gene: 6. Germline V lookup: CDR1 LNHDA, CDR2 SQIVND (reference sequence).

V is TRBV30 and J is TRBJ2-7, with a tentative D call TRBD2 (5 bases). CDR1 is GTSNPN, CDR2 SVGIG, per germline (reference sequence). The length of the CDR3 is 11 residues. The V gene lost 5 bases and the J gene lost 9 bases, with 14 bases spanning the gap. CDR3: CAWAREVGQYF. CDR3 bases: TGTGCCTGGGCCCGGGAAGTCGGGCAGTACTTC.

This sequence joins TRBV7-2 and TRBJ1-3, with 9 bases that match TRBD1. CDR3 length equals 14 residues. V lost 5 bases and J lost 9; bases outside the gene matches: 8. Germline CDR1 SGHTA, CDR2 FQGNSA. This CDR3 reads CASSDRDRVGTIYF. CDR3 nucleotide sequence: TGTGCCAGCAGCGACCGGGACAGGGTTGGCACCATATATTTT.